The present T cell receptor beta chain was sequenced within a study of blood T cell repertoires in COVID-19. V shed 5 bases and J shed 10 bases, with 21 bases lying between them. CDR3 length: 16 amino acids. CDR1 is MGHRA, CDR2 YSYEKL, per germline. In the source study's methods: Reference gene primer amplification gave estimated nucleated cell counts. Assay used: immunoSEQ multiplex PCR; TCRdb lists only in-frame clones, some missing. That table supplies the V and J calls and clone size; D and trimming were determined from the DNA. The profile shows more than 150,000 clones, about four fifths of them singletons.

The sequencing sample was made of peripheral blood. The receptor was isolated from a man aged 55 to 69 with acute or convalescent COVID-19. This rearrangement joins TRBV4-1 to TRBJ1-6; possibly TRBD1 for D (5 bases). CDR3 sequence reads: CASSKKMGDSGSPLHF. The CDR3 bases are TGCGCCAGCAGCAAGAAGATGGGGGATAGCGGATCACCCCTCCACTTT.